These 28 T cell receptor beta chains share one sample of origin, sequenced in a study of response to subunit inactivated influenza vaccine. One entry per CDR3 protein results from TCRdb running MiXCR on the RT-PCR reads. The repertoire includes around 490,000 distinct CDR3 sequences, 6.5% to 8% of them detected once, and 10% to 15% sits in the top ten. The input for sequencing was PBMCs from blood, taken less than 30 months after vaccination. The receptor set was obtained from a man between 50 and 75 years old who received an inactivated influenza vaccine.

V is TRBV28 and J is TRBJ2-1; TRBD2 aligns across 13 bases. The CDR3 is made up of 16 amino acids. Trimming at V came to 3 bases and at J to 8 bases, leaving 7 bases not matched to a gene. In germline, CDR1 is MDHEN, CDR2 SYDVKM. The CDR3 sequence: CASSFRGLAGRYEQFF. CDR3 in DNA: TGTGCCAGCAGTTTTAGGGGACTAGCGGGAAGGTATGAGCAGTTCTTC.

This clonotype was detected many times. V gene TRBV12-3 or TRBV12-4 combines with J gene TRBJ1-1; no clear D. V lost 1 base and J 5 bases, leaving 8 bases between the germline ends. The CDR3 spans 13 residues. The CDR3 DNA is TGTGCCAGCAGTTTAGGAGGGTGGACTGAAGCTTTCTTT. Translating it yields CASSLGGWTEAFF.

The CDR3, as DNA: TGCGCCAGCAGTTGGGCCTTTAATAGTCCCCGCGAGCAGTACTTC. It specifies CASSWAFNSPREQYF. The chain links TRBV4-1 to TRBJ2-7, with no clear D. Germline CDR1 and CDR2: MGHRA and YSYEKL. Between the trimmed V and J ends, which lost 6 bases and 6 bases, there was a span of 21 bases. CDR3 length equals 15 residues.

The chain couples TRBV20-1 to TRBJ2-1; D unclear. Between the trimmed V and J ends, which lost 0 bases and 8 bases, there was a span of 8 bases. In germline, CDR1 is DFQATT, CDR2 SNEGSKA (reference sequence). The CDR3 consists of 12 residues. The CDR3 loop reads CSARDSEHEQFF. The CDR3 bases are TGCAGTGCTAGAGATAGTGAGCATGAGCAGTTCTTC.

This clonotype was found many times. The rearrangement links TRBV7-2 to TRBJ2-7, with 8 bases identical to TRBD1. Looked up from germline, CDR1 is SGHTA and CDR2 is FQGNSA. J gave up 3 bases and V 0 bases, and 7 bases lay outside the gene matches. The CDR3 runs to 16 residues. CDR3 DNA: TGTGCCAGCAGCTTAGCTGAGACAGGGGACTTCTACGAGCAGTACTTC. Translation: CASSLAETGDFYEQYF.

The gene calls are TRBV10-3 and TRBJ2-7; 8 positions match TRBD2. There are 16 residues in the CDR3. The ends lost 2 bases at V and 3 bases at J; junction bases unmatched: 9. CDR1 is ENHRY, CDR2 SYGVKD, per germline. The CDR3 loop reads CAISENWRGAGYEQYF. CDR3 nucleotides: TGTGCCATCAGTGAGAATTGGCGGGGGGCCGGCTACGAGCAGTACTTC.

This clonotype turned up a few times. V and J are TRBV6-1 and TRBJ2-2, with D possibly called TRBD1 or TRBD2 (5 bases each). The CDR3 extends over 14 amino acids. The germline V gene encodes CDR1 MNHNS and CDR2 SASEGT. V gave up 6 bases and J gave up 2 bases, with 10 bases separating them. CDR3 sequence (DNA): TGTGCCAGCAGGAGAGGGGATAACACCGGGGAGCTGTTTTTT. It is translated as CASRRGDNTGELFF.

The chain is built from TRBV15 and TRBJ1-3; tentatively, D is TRBD1 (5 bases). Germline CDR1 reads LNHNV; CDR2 reads YYDKDF (reference sequence). Trimming took off 4 bases at V and 0 bases at J, with 10 bases between the two ends. The CDR3 spans 15 residues. The CDR3 protein is CATSTGTGSGNTIYF. The CDR3 nucleotides read TGTGCCACCAGCACGGGGACGGGCTCTGGAAACACCATATATTTT.

This sequence joins TRBV4-3 and TRBJ2-7; the D gene is possibly TRBD1 (6 bases). In germline, CDR1 is LGHNA, CDR2 YSLEER. V was trimmed by 0 bases and J by 5 bases, leaving 14 bases between them. CDR3 size: 15 residues. CDR3 amino acids: CASSQEFPGAHEQYF. The CDR3 DNA follows: TGCGCCAGCAGCCAAGAATTCCCAGGGGCCCACGAGCAGTACTTC.

This clonotype was seen a handful of times. The chain couples TRBV5-1 to TRBJ2-3; D call uncertain. Germline V gene sequence: CDR1 SGHRS, CDR2 YFSETQ. The CDR3 loop spans 13 amino acids. Between the trimmed V and J ends, which lost 4 bases and 3 bases, there was a span of 9 bases. The CDR3 sequence: CASSTPTTDTQYF. CDR3 nucleotides: TGCGCCAGCAGCACCCCCACAACAGATACGCAGTATTTT.

The rearrangement uses TRBV11-2 and TRBJ2-1, with 10 positions matching TRBD2. The CDR3 totals 16 residues. CDR1 SGHAT and CDR2 FQNNGV come from the germline V gene. J gave up 5 bases and V 1 base, and 5 bases lay outside the gene matches. This CDR3 reads CASSLASSGGHNEQFF. Here the CDR3 DNA reads TGTGCCAGCAGCTTAGCCTCTAGCGGGGGTCACAATGAGCAGTTCTTC.

This clonotype was recorded a few times. The V and J genes are TRBV4-3 and TRBJ2-1, with a possible D match to TRBD1 (6 bases). Trimming removed 1 base from V and 8 bases from J, with 9 bases in between. CDR3 length equals 13 residues. From germline, CDR1 is LGHNA and CDR2 YSLEER. The CDR3: CASSQGTDDEQFF. The CDR3 DNA is TGCGCCAGCAGCCAAGGGACAGACGATGAGCAGTTCTTC.

This clonotype has at least ten counts. The gene calls are TRBV28 and TRBJ1-5, with a weak D call TRBD1 (6 bases). CDR3 length: 14 residues. CDR1 is MDHEN, CDR2 SYDVKM, per germline. V was trimmed by 2 bases and J by 6 bases, leaving 11 bases between them. The CDR3 region is CASSLATGAQPQHF. The CDR3 nucleotides are TGTGCCAGCAGTTTAGCGACAGGAGCTCAGCCCCAGCATTTT.

This sequence joins TRBV7-2 and TRBJ2-5; 10 bases match TRBD2. There are 15 residues in the CDR3. Germline V gene lookup returns CDR1 SGHTA and CDR2 FQGNSA. The V gene end was trimmed by 0 bases and the J gene end by 4 bases; junction bases not matched to a gene: 2. The CDR3 nucleotides are TGTGCCAGCAGCTTAGCTAGCGGGAGGTCAGAGACCCAGTACTTC. Protein sequence: CASSLASGRSETQYF.

This clonotype was found a few times. This sequence joins TRBV7-2 and TRBJ2-4; D might be TRBD2 (5 bases). The V gene lost 4 bases and the J gene lost 0 bases, with 16 bases spanning the gap. There are 17 residues in the CDR3. Germline assignment: CDR1 SGHTA and CDR2 FQGNSA. The CDR3 spells CASSSGSWSTAKNIQYF. For the CDR3, the DNA is TGTGCCAGCAGCTCGGGGAGTTGGAGTACAGCCAAAAACATTCAGTACTTC.

This clonotype was counted ten times or more. V is TRBV29-1 and J is TRBJ2-1; 7 positions agree with TRBD2. CDR3 length: 15 amino acids. V gave up 0 bases and J gave up 0 bases; unmatched junction bases: 2. Germline CDR1 SQVTM, CDR2 ANQGSEA. The CDR3 nucleotides read TGCAGCGTTGAAGAGACGGGGGGCTCCTACAATGAGCAGTTCTTC. Translation gives CSVEETGGSYNEQFF.

This clonotype appeared a few times. The chain joins TRBV13 to TRBJ2-1; D is perhaps TRBD1 (6 bases). The CDR3 length is 16 residues. V was pared by 1 base and J by 8 bases, with 18 bases between. Germline V gene sequence: CDR1 PRHDT, CDR2 FYEKMQ (reference sequence). In DNA form, the CDR3 reads TGTGCCAGCAGCTTAGTCCAGGGGACACCTACAGATGAGCAGTTCTTC. Encoded protein: CASSLVQGTPTDEQFF. The variable domain in full, with the rest retrieved from reference TRBV13 and TRBJ2-1, is AAGVIQSPRHLIKEKRETATLKCYPIPRHDTVYWYQQGPGQDPQFLISFYEKMQSDKGSIPDRFSAQQFSDYHSELNMSSLELGDSALYFCASSLVQGTPTDEQFFGPGTRLTVL.

This sequence joins TRBV6-4 and TRBJ2-5; D not resolved. V was clipped by 3 bases and J by 0 bases, with 8 bases between them. Germline assignment: CDR1 MRHNA and CDR2 SNTAGT. The length of the CDR3 is 14 residues. The CDR3 DNA sequence: TGTGCCAGCAGTGATTTTATAGACCAAGAGACCCAGTACTTC. It specifies CASSDFIDQETQYF.

Comment on this clonotype: A read error may explain this, as a much larger clone is one base away. The rearrangement uses TRBV5-1 and TRBJ2-1, with a tentative D call TRBD2 (5 bases). The DNA end favors TRBJ2-7, so the J call may be wrong. In germline, CDR1 is SGHRS, CDR2 YFSETQ. The CDR3 is 17 residues long. In nucleotides, the CDR3 is TGCGCCAGCAGCTTGGGGCCGACGGGGAGACTCGACAATGAGCAGTACTTC. Encoded protein: CASSLGPTGRLDNEQYF.

This clonotype was seen a few times. This rearrangement joins TRBV29-1 to TRBJ1-1, with 7 bases aligning to TRBD1. From germline, CDR1 is SQVTM and CDR2 ANQGSEA. J lost 4 bases, V lost 4 bases, and 6 bases had no gene match. The CDR3 has 13 residues. For the CDR3, the DNA is TGCAGCGTTGGAAGCAGGGGGGTCACTGAAGCTTTCTTT. Translation gives CSVGSRGVTEAFF.

The CDR3 DNA is TGTGCCACCAGCTGGGATGTTGGGGGAAATTCACCCCTCCACTTT. This gives the protein CATSWDVGGNSPLHF. V usage is TRBV15 and J usage is TRBJ1-6; TRBD1 might be the D (5 bases). The CDR3 contains 15 residues. Germline assignment: CDR1 LNHNV and CDR2 YYDKDF (reference sequence). With 5 bases removed from V and 7 bases from J, the gap between germline ends came to 15 bases.

The table lists this clonotype with many counts. V is TRBV7-8 and J is TRBJ2-2; 10 bases align to TRBD2. The CDR3 is made up of 16 amino acids. The germline V gene encodes CDR1 SGHVS and CDR2 FQNEAQ. The J segment lost 6 bases and the V segment lost 2 bases, leaving 6 bases of the junction unmatched. The CDR3 DNA reads as TGTGCCAGCAGCTTACTGTCTAGCGGGGGTGCCGGGGAGCTGTTTTTT. Its translation is CASSLLSSGGAGELFF.

This clonotype was observed many times. The J gene is TRBJ2-7, the V gene TRBV28; TRBD2 aligns across 7 bases. The V gene end was trimmed by 5 bases and the J gene end by 3 bases; junction bases not matched to a gene: 4. Per the germline V gene, CDR1 is MDHEN and CDR2 is SYDVKM. This CDR3 region has 13 residues. CDR3 DNA sequence: TGTGCCAGCAGTGCCGGGGGGATCTACGAGCAGTACTTC. Protein sequence: CASSAGGIYEQYF.

This chain joins TRBV7-9 and TRBJ2-7; D remains unclear. The CDR3 sequence is 14 residues long. V lost 2 bases and J lost 2, with 10 bases in between. Germline CDR1 reads SEHNR; CDR2 reads FQNEAQ (reference sequence). CDR3 loop: CASSLWQYPYEQYF. The CDR3 DNA reads as TGTGCCAGCAGCTTATGGCAGTACCCCTACGAGCAGTACTTC.

V gene TRBV20-1 combines with J gene TRBJ2-3; 9 nucleotides agree with TRBD1. This CDR3 is built from 13 residues. Germline CDR1 is DFQATT and CDR2 is SNEGSKA (reference sequence). V lost 8 bases to trimming and J lost 6 bases; unmatched junction nucleotides: 9. CDR3 sequence reads: CSLQKQGADTQYF. The CDR3 DNA is TGCAGTTTACAGAAACAGGGGGCTGATACGCAGTATTTT.

This clonotype has only a few counts. This chain links TRBV7-9 with TRBJ1-1, with a possible D match to TRBD1 (6 bases). This CDR3 contains 12 residues. Looked up from germline, CDR1 is SEHNR and CDR2 is FQNEAQ (reference sequence). The V end was cut by 5 bases, the J end by 6 bases, with 10 bases between. For the CDR3, the DNA is TGTGCCAGCAGCCAGGGGTCCGCTGAAGCTTTCTTT. As protein: CASSQGSAEAFF.

This clonotype was seen a few times. The gene calls are TRBV15 and TRBJ2-2, with 8 bases aligning to TRBD1. The CDR3 extends over 15 amino acids. Germline-derived CDR1 and CDR2 are LNHNV and YYDKDF (reference sequence). Losses at the gene ends were 6 bases for V and 3 bases for J; bases not matched to a gene: 6. This CDR3 is CATRPTGDDTGELFF. CDR3 bases: TGTGCCACCAGACCGACAGGGGATGACACCGGGGAGCTGTTTTTT.

This clonotype appeared a few times. The chain has TRBV6-1 and TRBJ2-4; TRBD1 aligns across 9 bases. CDR1 and CDR2 (germline): MNHNS, SASEGT. This CDR3 spans 17 amino acids. The trim removed 6 bases at V and 5 bases at J, leaving 14 bases unmatched. This chain's CDR3 is CASRAGQGMRRENIQYF. CDR3 sequence (DNA): TGTGCCAGCAGAGCGGGACAGGGAATGAGGAGGGAAAACATTCAGTACTTC.